This passage covers 4 T cell receptor beta chains from one sample sequenced in a study of TIL therapy for anti-PD-1-resistant metastatic lung cancer (TCRdb year 2021). TCR beta CDR3 regions were amplified from genomic DNA by bias-controlled multiplex PCR with the immunoSEQ v3 hsTCRB kit. TCRdb provides this immuneACCESS table in a form limited to in-frame rearrangements. Some clones are lacking; in checked studies, under half of them reflect an unresolved V gene, and why the rest are absent is not known. Recorded for this sample are 9,000 to 9,500 clones; roughly 70% of them occurred a single time. The ten largest clones capture over 10% of the sample. Read against the paper, the sample's time point label means: pre-treatment sample, taken before nivolumab and TIL therapy. Excised metastases, mostly pleural nodules or supraclavicular lymph nodes, were used as baseline tumor samples and were taken from the same resection from which TIL were grown.

The starting material was tumor tissue, obtained at baseline. The origin of the receptors is a person aged 25 to 80 with non-small cell lung cancer.

This clone occurred once. The chain recombines TRBV29-1 with TRBJ1-1; D uncertain. This CDR3 spans 14 amino acids. From germline, CDR1 is SQVTM and CDR2 ANQGSEA. Deletions cut 4 bases from V and 2 bases from J, with 14 bases between. The CDR3 DNA reads TGCAGCGTTGTGGCAGGACCCTCAAACACTGAAGCTTTCTTT. This codes for CSVVAGPSNTEAFF.

The gene calls are TRBV7-2 and TRBJ2-1; D ambiguous. The V gene lost 0 bases and the J gene lost 8 bases, with 5 bases spanning the gap. Germline V gene sequence: CDR1 SGHTA, CDR2 FQGNSA. This CDR3 is 12 amino acids long. The CDR3 loop reads CASSLAEYEQFF. The CDR3 region has the DNA TGTGCCAGCAGCTTAGCTGAGTATGAGCAGTTCTTC.

CDR3 protein: CASSPSHAGYNEQFF. The CDR3, as DNA: TGTGCCAGCTCACCCTCCCACGCAGGGTATAATGAGCAGTTCTTC. The genes are TRBV18 and TRBJ2-1; TRBD1 is a possible D gene (5 bases). CDR3 length: 15 amino acids. Germline V gene data show CDR1 as KGHSH and CDR2 as LQKENI. Deletions cut 3 bases from V and 7 bases from J, with 16 bases between.

On this clone: Germline is not matched at one junction end, which may reflect a read error. The V and J genes are TRBV6-1 and TRBJ2-5; D gene uncertain. The CDR3 has 10 amino acids. Per germline, CDR1 MNHNS and CDR2 SASEGT. The DNA for the CDR3 is TGTGCCAGCAGCGAAGAGACCCAGTACTTC. Protein: CASSEETQYF.